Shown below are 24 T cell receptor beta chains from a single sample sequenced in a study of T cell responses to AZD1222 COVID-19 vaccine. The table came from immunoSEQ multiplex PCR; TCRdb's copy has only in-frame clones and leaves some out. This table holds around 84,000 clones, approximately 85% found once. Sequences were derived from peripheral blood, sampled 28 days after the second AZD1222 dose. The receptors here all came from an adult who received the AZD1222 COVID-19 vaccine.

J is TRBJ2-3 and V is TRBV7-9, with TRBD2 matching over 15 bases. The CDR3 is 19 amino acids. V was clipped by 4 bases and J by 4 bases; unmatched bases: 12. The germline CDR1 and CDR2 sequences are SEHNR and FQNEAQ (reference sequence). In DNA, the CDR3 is TGTGCCAGCAGCTCCACCGGACTAGCGGGGGGGCGAGGGCCAGATACGCAGTATTTT. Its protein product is CASSSTGLAGGRGPDTQYF.

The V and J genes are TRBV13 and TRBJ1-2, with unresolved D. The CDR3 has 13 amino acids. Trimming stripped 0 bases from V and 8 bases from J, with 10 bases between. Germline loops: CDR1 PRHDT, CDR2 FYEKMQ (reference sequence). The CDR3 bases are TGTGCCAGCAGCTTAGGCCCGTTGTGGGGCTACACCTTC. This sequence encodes CASSLGPLWGYTF.

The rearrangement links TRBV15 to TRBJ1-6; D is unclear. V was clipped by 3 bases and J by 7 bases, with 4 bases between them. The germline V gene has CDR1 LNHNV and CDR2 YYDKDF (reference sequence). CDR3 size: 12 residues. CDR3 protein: CATSRENSPLHF. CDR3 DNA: TGTGCCACCAGCAGGGAGAATTCACCCCTCCACTTT.

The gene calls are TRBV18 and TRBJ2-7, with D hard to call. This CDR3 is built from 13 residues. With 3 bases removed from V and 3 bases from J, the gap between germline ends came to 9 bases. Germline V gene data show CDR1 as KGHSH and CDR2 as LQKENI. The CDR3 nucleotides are TGTGCCAGCTCACCGGCGTGGGACTACGAGCAGTACTTC. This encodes CASSPAWDYEQYF.

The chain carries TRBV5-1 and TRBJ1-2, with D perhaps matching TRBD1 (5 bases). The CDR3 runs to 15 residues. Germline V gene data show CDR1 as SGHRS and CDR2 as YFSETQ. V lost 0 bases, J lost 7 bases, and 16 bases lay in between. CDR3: CASSLAGQRAGGYTF. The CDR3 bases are TGCGCCAGCAGCTTGGCGGGGCAGCGCGCCGGTGGCTACACCTTC.

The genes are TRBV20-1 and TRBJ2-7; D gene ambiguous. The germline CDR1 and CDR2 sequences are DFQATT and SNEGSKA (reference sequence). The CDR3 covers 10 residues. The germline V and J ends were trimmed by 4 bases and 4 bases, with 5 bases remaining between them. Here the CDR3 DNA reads TGCAGTGCTATGGGGTACGAGCAGTACTTC. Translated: CSAMGYEQYF.

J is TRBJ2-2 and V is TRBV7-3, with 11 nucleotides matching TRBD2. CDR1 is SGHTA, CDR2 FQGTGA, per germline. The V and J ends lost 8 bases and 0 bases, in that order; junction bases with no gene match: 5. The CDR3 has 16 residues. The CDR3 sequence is CASRVSGGANTGELFF. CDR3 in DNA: TGTGCCAGCCGAGTTAGCGGGGGGGCGAACACCGGGGAGCTGTTTTTT.

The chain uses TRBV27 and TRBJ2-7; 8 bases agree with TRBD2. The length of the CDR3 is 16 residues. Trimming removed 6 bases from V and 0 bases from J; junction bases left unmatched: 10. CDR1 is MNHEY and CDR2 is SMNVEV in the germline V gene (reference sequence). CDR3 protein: CASSPVGGGLSYEQYF. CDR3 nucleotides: TGTGCCAGCAGCCCGGTCGGGGGGGGCCTCTCCTACGAGCAGTACTTC.

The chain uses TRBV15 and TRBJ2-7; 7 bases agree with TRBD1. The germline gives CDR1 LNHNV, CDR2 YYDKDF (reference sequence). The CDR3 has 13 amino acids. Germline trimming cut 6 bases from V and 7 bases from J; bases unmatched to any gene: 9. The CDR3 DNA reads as TGTGCCACCAGTAAGCAACAGGGGTGGGAGCAGTACTTC. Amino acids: CATSKQQGWEQYF.

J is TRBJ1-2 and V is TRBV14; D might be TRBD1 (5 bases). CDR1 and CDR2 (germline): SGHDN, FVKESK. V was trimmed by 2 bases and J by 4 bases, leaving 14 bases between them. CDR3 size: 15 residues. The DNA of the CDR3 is TGTGCCAGCAGCCAAAGAGCGATCCAGGGCTATGGCTACACCTTC. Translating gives CASSQRAIQGYGYTF.

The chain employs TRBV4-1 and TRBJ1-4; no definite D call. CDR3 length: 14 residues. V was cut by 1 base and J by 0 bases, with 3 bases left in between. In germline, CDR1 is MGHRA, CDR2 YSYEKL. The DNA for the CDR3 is TGCGCCAGCAGCCAAGCCGCAACTAATGAAAAACTGTTTTTT. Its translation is CASSQAATNEKLFF.

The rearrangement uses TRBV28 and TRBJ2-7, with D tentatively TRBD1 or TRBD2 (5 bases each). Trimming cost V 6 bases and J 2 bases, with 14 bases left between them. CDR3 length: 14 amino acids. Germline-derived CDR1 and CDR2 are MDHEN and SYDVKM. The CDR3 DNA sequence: TGTGCCAGCAGCTCAGGGCAGGGACCCTACGAGCAGTACTTC. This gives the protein CASSSGQGPYEQYF.

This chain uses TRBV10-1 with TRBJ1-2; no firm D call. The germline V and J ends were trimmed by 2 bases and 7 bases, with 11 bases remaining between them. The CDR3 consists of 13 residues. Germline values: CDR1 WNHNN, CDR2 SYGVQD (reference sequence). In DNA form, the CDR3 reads TGCGCCAGCAGTGAGGACGAGTTTGGTGGCTACACCTTC. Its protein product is CASSEDEFGGYTF.

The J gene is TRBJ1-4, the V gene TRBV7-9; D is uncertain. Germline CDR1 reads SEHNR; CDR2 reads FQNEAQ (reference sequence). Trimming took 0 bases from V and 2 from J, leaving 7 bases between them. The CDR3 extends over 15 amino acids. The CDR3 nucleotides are TGTGCCAGCAGCTTAGCGGGAGGGACTAATGAAAAACTGTTTTTT. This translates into CASSLAGGTNEKLFF.

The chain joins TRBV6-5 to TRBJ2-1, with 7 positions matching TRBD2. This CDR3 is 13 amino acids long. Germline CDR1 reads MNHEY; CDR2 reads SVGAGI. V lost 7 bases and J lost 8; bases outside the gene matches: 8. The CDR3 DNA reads TGTGCCAGCACGTGGACTAGAACGGATGAGCAGTTCTTC. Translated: CASTWTRTDEQFF.

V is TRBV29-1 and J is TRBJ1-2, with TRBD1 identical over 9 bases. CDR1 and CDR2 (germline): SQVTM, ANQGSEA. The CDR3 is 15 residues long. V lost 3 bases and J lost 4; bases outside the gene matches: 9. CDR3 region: CSVDGQGSTSYGYTF. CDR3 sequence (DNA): TGCAGCGTTGATGGACAGGGGAGTACGTCCTATGGCTACACCTTC.

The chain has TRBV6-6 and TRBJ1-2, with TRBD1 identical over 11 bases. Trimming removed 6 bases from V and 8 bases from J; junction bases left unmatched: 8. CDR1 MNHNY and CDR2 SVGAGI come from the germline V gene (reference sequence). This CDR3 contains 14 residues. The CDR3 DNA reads TGTGCCAGCAGATCTCCCGGGACAGGGGGAGGCTACACCTTC. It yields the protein CASRSPGTGGGYTF.

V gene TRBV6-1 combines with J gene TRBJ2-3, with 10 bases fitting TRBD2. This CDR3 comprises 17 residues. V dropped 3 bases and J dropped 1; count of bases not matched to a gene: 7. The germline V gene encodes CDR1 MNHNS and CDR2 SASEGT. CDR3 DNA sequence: TGTGCCAGCAGTGAGCTGAGGCTAGCGGGGGGCACAGATACGCAGTATTTT. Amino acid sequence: CASSELRLAGGTDTQYF.

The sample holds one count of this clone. In DNA, the CDR3 is TGTGCCATCAGTGACCCGGACAGGAGACGAGAGACCCAGTACTTC. Protein sequence: CAISDPDRRRETQYF. The V and J genes are TRBV10-3 and TRBJ2-5; TRBD1 agrees at 7 bases. The CDR3 contains 15 residues. The germline CDR1 and CDR2 sequences are ENHRY and SYGVKD. V was clipped by 3 bases and J by 4 bases; unmatched bases: 8.

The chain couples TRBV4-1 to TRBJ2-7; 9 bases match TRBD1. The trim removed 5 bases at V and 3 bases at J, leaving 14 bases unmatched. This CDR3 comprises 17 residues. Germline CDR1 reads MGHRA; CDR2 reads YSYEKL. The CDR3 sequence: CASSGDRGMAFNYEQYF. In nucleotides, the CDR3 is TGCGCCAGCAGCGGAGACAGGGGGATGGCGTTCAACTACGAGCAGTACTTC.

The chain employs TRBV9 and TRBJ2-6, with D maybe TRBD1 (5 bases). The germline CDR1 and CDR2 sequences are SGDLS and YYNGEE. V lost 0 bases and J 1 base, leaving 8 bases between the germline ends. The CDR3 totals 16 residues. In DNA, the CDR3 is TGTGCCAGCAGCGTAGCTCCAGGGTCTGGGGCCAACGTCCTGACTTTC. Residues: CASSVAPGSGANVLTF.

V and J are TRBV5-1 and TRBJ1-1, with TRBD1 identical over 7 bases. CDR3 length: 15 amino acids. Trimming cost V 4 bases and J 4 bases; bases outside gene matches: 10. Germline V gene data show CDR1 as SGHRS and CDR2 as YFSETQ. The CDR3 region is CASSLAQGLGTEAFF. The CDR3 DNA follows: TGCGCCAGCAGCCTGGCACAGGGGTTGGGCACTGAAGCTTTCTTT. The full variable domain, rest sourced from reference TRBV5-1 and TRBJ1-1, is KAGVTQTPRYLIKTRGQQVTLSCSPISGHRSVSWYQQTPGQGLQFLFEYFSETQRNKGNFPGRFSGRQFSNSRSEMNVSTLELGDSALYLCASSLAQGLGTEAFFGQGTRLTVV.

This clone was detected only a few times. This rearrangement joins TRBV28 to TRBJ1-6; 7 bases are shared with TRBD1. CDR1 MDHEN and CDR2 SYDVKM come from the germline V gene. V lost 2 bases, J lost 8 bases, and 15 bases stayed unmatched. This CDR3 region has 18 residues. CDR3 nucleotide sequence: TGTGCCAGCAGTTTACCTTTCCTTTTTACAGGGGATGATTCACCCCTCCACTTT. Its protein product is CASSLPFLFTGDDSPLHF.

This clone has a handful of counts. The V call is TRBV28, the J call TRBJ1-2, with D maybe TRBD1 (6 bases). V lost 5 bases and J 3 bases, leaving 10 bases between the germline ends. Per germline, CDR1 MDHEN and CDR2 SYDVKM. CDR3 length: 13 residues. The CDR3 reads CASSPQGYYGYTF. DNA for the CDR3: TGTGCCAGCAGTCCACAGGGATACTATGGCTACACCTTC.